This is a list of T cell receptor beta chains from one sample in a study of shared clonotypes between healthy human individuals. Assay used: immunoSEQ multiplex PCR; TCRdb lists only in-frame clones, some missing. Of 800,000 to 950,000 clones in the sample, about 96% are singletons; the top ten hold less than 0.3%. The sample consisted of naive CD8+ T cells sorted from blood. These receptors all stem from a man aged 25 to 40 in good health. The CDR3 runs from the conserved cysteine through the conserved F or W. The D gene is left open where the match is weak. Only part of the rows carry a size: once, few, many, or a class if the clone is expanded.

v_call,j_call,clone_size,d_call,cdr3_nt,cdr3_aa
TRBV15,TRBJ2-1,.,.,TGTGCCACCAGCAAGCAAAAGGGGTACTACAATGAGCAGTTCTTC,CATSKQKGYYNEQFF
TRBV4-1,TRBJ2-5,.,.,TGCGCCAGCAGCCAAGAAGGGAATAGCCCGCCACCAGAGACCCAGTACTTC,CASSQEGNSPPPETQYF
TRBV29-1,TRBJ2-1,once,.,TGCAGCATTAACTACAGGGCTTACAATGAGCAGTTCTTC,CSINYRAYNEQFF
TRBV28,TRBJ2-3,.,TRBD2,TGTGCCAGCAGTTTATGGCGGGAGGTAGGTGCAGATACGCAGTATTTT,CASSLWREVGADTQYF
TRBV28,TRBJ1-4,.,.,TGTGCCAGCAGTTTCAGGAAGGATGCGGATGAAAAACTGTTTTTT,CASSFRKDADEKLFF
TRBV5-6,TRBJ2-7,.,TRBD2,TGTGCCAGCTGCCGCGGGAGTCGTAGGTCTGAGCAGTACTTC,CASCRGSRRSEQYF
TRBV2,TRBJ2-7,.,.,TGTGCCATGGCGGCCCAGGGAGACTACGAGCAGTACTTC,CAMAAQGDYEQYF
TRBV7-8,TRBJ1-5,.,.,TGTGCCAGCAGCTTAGCCCCTAATCAGCCCCAGCATTTT,CASSLAPNQPQHF
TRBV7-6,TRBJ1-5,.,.,TGTGCCAGCAGCTCATGGGGAAATCAGCCCCAGCATTTT,CASSSWGNQPQHF
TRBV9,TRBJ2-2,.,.,TGTGCCAGCAGCGTAGAAGGGGGAGCAGGGGAGCTGTTTTTT,CASSVEGGAGELFF
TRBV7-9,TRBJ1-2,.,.,TGTGCCAGCAGCTCGACAGCCACTAACTATGGCTACACCTTC,CASSSTATNYGYTF
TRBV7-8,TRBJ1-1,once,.,TGTGCCAGCAGCTTCCCACAGGGCTTGGACACTGAAGCTTTCTTT,CASSFPQGLDTEAFF
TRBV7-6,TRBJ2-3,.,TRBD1,TGTGCCAGCCACAGGGGTTTCGGGACAGATACGCAGTATTTT,CASHRGFGTDTQYF
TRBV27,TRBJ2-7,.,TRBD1,TGTGCCAGCAGTCTGTCGGGACAGGGGGATTACGAGCAGTACTTC,CASSLSGQGDYEQYF
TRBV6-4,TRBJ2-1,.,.,TGTGCCAGCAGTGACTCGAGTTTAAGCGATGAGCAGTTCTTC,CASSDSSLSDEQFF
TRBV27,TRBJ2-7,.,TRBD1,TGTGCCAGCAGTTCCGGGACAGGGTTTAACGAGCAGTACTTC,CASSSGTGFNEQYF
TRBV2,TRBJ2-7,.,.,TGTGCCAGCAGGGCGGCTCTAGGGGAGTACTTC,CASRAALGEYF
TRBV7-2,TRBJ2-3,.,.,TGTGCCAGCAGCTTAGTACCCCCTAGCACAGATACGCAGTATTTT,CASSLVPPSTDTQYF
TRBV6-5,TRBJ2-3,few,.,TGTGCCAGCAGCCTGGGGGGTTTGAGCACAGATACGCAGTATTTT,CASSLGGLSTDTQYF
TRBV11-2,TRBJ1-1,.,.,TGTGCCAGCAGCTTATATAACACTGAAGCTTTCTTT,CASSLYNTEAFF
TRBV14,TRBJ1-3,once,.,TGTGCCAGCAGCCAAGAACAGGGCTCTGGAAACACCATATATTTT,CASSQEQGSGNTIYF
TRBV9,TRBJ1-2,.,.,TGTGCCAGCAGCGTAGACAGGAATCCCCTTAAATTC,CASSVDRNPLKF
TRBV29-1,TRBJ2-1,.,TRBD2,TGCAGCGCTAAACTAGCGGGGCCCTACAATGAGCAGTTCTTC,CSAKLAGPYNEQFF
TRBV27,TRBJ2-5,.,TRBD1,TGTGCCAGCAGTTTAGGCCCCGGGACAGGGCTGGAGACCCAGTACTTC,CASSLGPGTGLETQYF
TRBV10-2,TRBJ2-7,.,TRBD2,TGCGCCAGCACGGAAGCGGGACCCACTTACGAGCAGTACTTC,CASTEAGPTYEQYF
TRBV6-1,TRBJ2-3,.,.,TGTGCCAGCAGTGAAGGGACTACCCCTAGCACAGATACGCAGTATTTT,CASSEGTTPSTDTQYF
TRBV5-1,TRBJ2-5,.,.,TGCGCCAGCAGCAGAACTACAGGTTTGGAGACCCAGTACTTC,CASSRTTGLETQYF
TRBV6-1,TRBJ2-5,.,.,TGTGCCAGCAGTATCCTCCCCAGGTCTACGGAGACCCAGTACTTC,CASSILPRSTETQYF
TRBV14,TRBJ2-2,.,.,TGTGCCAGCAGCCAGGTCCAGGCCGGGGAGCTGTTTTTT,CASSQVQAGELFF
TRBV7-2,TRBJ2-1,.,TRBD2,TGTGCCAGCAGCTCAATGACTAGCGGGAGGGACAATGAGCAGTTCTTC,CASSSMTSGRDNEQFF
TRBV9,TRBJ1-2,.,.,TGTGCCAGCAGCGTTATAGGAGAGACTTATGGCTACACCTTC,CASSVIGETYGYTF
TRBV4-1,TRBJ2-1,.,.,TGCGCCAGCAGCCAAGGGGGAGTGGGGTTCTTC,CASSQGGVGFF
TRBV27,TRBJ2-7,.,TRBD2,TGTGCCAGCAGTTTAAGTAGAACCGGGACTAGCTACGAGCAGTACTTC,CASSLSRTGTSYEQYF
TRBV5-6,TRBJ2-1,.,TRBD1,TGTGCCAGCAGCCCGACAGGGGTCGAGAATTCCTATGAGCAGTTCTTC,CASSPTGVENSYEQFF
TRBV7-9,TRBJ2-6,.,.,TGTGCCAGCAGCCCTGAGGACTCTGGGGCCAACGTCCTGACTTTC,CASSPEDSGANVLTF
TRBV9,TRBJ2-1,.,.,TGTGCCAGCAGCGGCGGAGGTGGGGGATACAATGAGCAGTTCTTC,CASSGGGGGYNEQFF
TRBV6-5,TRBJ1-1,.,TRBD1,TGTGCCAGCAGTCTACAGGGGAGTAACACTGAAGCTTTCTTT,CASSLQGSNTEAFF
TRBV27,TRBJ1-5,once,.,TGTGCCAGCAGTATACACAGGGTGGATCAGCCCCAGCATTTT,CASSIHRVDQPQHF
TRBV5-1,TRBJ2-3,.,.,TGCGCCAGCAGCCTCCGGGACTTCCCAGATACGCAGTATTTT,CASSLRDFPDTQYF
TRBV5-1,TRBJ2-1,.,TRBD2,TGCGCCAGCAGCTTGGCCGTAGCGGGAGCGCACAATGAGCAGTTCTTC,CASSLAVAGAHNEQFF
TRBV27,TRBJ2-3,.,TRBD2,TGTGCCAGCAGCCTGGGGGGGGCGGGAGGACGCACAGATACGCAGTATTTT,CASSLGGAGGRTDTQYF
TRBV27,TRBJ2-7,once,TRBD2,TGTGCCAGCAGTTCGCAGACTAGCGCCTACGAGCAGTACTTC,CASSSQTSAYEQYF
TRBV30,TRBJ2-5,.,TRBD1,TGTGCCTGGAGTGGGTGGGACAGATCTCAAGAGACCCAGTACTTC,CAWSGWDRSQETQYF